Reported below is one TCR beta chain. Methods used by the authors: Reference gene primers were amplified, and this amplification served to estimate nucleated cell counts. Data came from immunoSEQ multiplex PCR; TCRdb stores just in-frame clones and leaves some out. The V and J calls and clone size are taken from that table; D and trimming were inferred from the DNA. Among tens of thousands of clones listed, roughly nine tenths were seen once. Trimming took off 0 bases at V and 9 bases at J, with 12 bases between the two ends. Germline CDR1 reads SGHDN; CDR2 reads FVKESK. The CDR3 is 15 amino acids. The entry originates in a study of blood T cell repertoires in COVID-19. Looking at the study overall: COVID-19 samples from acute and convalescent phases originated in the United States, Italy and Spain. Sources were T cells, B-cell-depleted T cells, or PBMCs; the material itself was cDNA or gDNA.

The sample was peripheral blood. The chain has TRBV14 and TRBJ1-6; tentatively, D is TRBD1 (6 bases). This receptor was taken from a man aged 50-60 years with acute or convalescent COVID-19. This chain's CDR3 is CASSQEQGWSSPLHF. CDR3 DNA sequence: TGTGCCAGCAGCCAAGAACAGGGATGGAGTTCACCCCTCCACTTT.